This TCR beta chain was observed in a study of CD8+CD57+ T cells in acquired aplastic anemia. Researchers used genomic DNA as the template to profile TCR beta VDJ and CDR3. Via MiXCR, TCRdb re-called the reads, giving one row per CDR3 protein. The table includes around 200,000 distinct CDR3 sequences, about 50% detected once. Trimming cost V 0 bases and J 8 bases, with 10 bases left between them. Germline V gene sequence: CDR1 DFQATT, CDR2 SNEGSKA (reference sequence). The CDR3 is made up of 12 amino acids. Before being chosen for sequencing, patients had shown CD8+CD57+ cell expansion by flow cytometry. This clonotype was seen at least ten times.

The chain combines TRBV20-1 with TRBJ1-2; unclear D gene. Sequencing input: sorted CD4+, CD8+, or CD8+CD57+ T cells (not recorded which) from PBMCs. The origin of this receptor is a human donor with aplastic anemia. CDR3 sequence reads: CSARENAGGYTF. CDR3 DNA sequence: TGCAGTGCTAGAGAGAACGCGGGAGGCTACACCTTC.